This record looks at one T cell receptor (beta chain) sequence and its context. This clone was seen just once. No antigen is known for it. Base qualities were left out, and no much larger clone turns up one base away. This specimen comes from a study of cytomegalovirus exposure and HLA in healthy donors (dated by TCRdb to the late 2010s). The study in broad terms: In an earlier analysis of around 540 of the donors, less than 350 Gb of sequence data and 100 million or so unique TCR beta sequences from 150 million to 200 million T cells were reported. An early release that covered about 600 HLA-typed donors contained about 300 gigabases of sequencing data and 75 million to 100 million unique TCR sequences. Of the 398 genotyped donors, approximately 83% fell in the genetic ancestry cluster associated with self-reported Caucasian donors. The study aimed to test whether cataloging public T cell receptors could reveal signatures of past pathogen exposure. Using immunosequencing, the study profiled T cell repertoires from 500 to 800 subjects and related those repertoires to cytomegalovirus serostatus. In addition to the first cohort of several hundred subjects, a separate validation cohort of approximately 130 different subjects was used. To predict cytomegalovirus infection status, the study combined high-throughput TCR immunosequencing, statistical association of individual TCRs with disease status, and machine learning. In a later analysis, previously published TCR beta repertoires from 666 donors were re-analyzed and high-resolution HLA genotyping was added so that TCR occurrence patterns could be studied. In the later analysis, no new phenotypic data were used to find candidate immune exposures; instead, reliance was placed on TCR beta sequences and their occurrence across donors. To decide whether each TCR beta V gene segment behaved as functional or pseudogenic, an earlier analysis of some 600 of the donors relied on high-throughput TCR beta sequencing. Alongside the repertoire data, information on donor age, sex, ethnicity and CMV serostatus was compiled. A later genetic analysis took genome-wide SNP genotypes for about 65% of the roughly 670 donors and used that subset as a discovery cohort. Every repertoire in the discovery cohort had been generated on one and the same sequencing platform. Class I and class II HLA loci were covered by the typing at four-digit resolution. Typing coverage varied by locus: roughly 629-630 donors for A, B, C, DRB1 and DQB1; approximately 500 for DQA1; more than 600 for DPA1; under 490 for DPB1. Because of strong linkage in the cohort, four or five DR-DQ haplotypes were treated as single units for association and clustering. On average, 235,054 unique TCR beta nucleotide sequences were sequenced per donor among 350 to 400 genotyped donors of the cohort, with roughly 18% of those sequences being non-productive. Beyond this particular receptor, the publication reports: In the study, approximately 160 TCR beta chains were listed as associated with cytomegalovirus. A group of highly shared sequence variants was considered likely to be a technical artifact of the sequencing pipeline. It was suggested by the authors that the approach could potentially be generalized to other disease states and immunological phenotypes. A few of the identified cytomegalovirus-associated TCR beta chains were confirmed in vitro to be specific for cytomegalovirus antigens. Because the 87-base-pair reads could not distinguish some IMGT-functional V segments, including TRBV6-2 and TRBV6-3, those segments were excluded. While some public TCRs were present in many individuals, most TCR sequences turned up only very rarely across donors. In a later analysis, HLA-associated TCR beta chains were found to be more clonally expanded and to have lower generation probabilities than equally common non-associated chains. Some 15 rarely observed V segments, including chromosome 9 orphons, were excluded from the earlier analysis of approximately 500 of the donors because counts were too low. The classifier was reported to diagnose cytomegalovirus status with high specificity and sensitivity in both the original cohort and the validation cohort. In a later analysis, TCR association rates were found to vary across HLA loci, with the most associated TCRs seen for DRB1 alleles and the fewest for HLA-C alleles. In an earlier analysis of fewer than 700 of the donors, most TCR beta V segments appeared in productive rearrangements about 87% or about 30% of the time, broadly matching IMGT annotations. Several of the top co-occurrence clusters appeared to be linked to parvovirus B19, influenza, CMV and Epstein-Barr virus, according to a later analysis. A later genetic analysis reported fewer N-insertions in productive TCRs among donors in an Asian-associated ancestry cluster than the roughly 670-donor mean. This cohort had only TCR beta chains sequenced, and the lack of alpha or paired-chain data limited which features could be detected. An association between a missense DCLRE1C variant and V-gene and J-gene trimming of TCR beta chains was found in a later genetic analysis and replicated in an independent cohort. A later analysis found that most CMV-associated TCR beta chains appeared HLA-restricted, with HLA associations seemingly driven largely by CMV exposure. Because HLA typing was unavailable for some donors at each locus, only the typed subset was used in association tests. Presence/absence analyses assumed roughly uniform sequencing depth across donors, an assumption that may not hold. Immune exposure information for the cohort was limited to CMV serostatus. A further reported finding was that TCR beta sequences accurately predicted the HLA-A and HLA-B alleles for most subjects in the first cohort. At a false discovery rate of 0.05, a later analysis linked about 17,000 TCR beta sequences to specific HLA alleles. Linkage disequilibrium might explain the correlated functional status among segregating V segments, but an unknown experimental factor could not be ruled out. When HLA alleles, especially DR and DQ, strongly co-occurred, attributing TCR associations to individual alleles was difficult.

A distance of 19 bases separates the germline ends of V and J, which lose 5 bases and 11 bases respectively. Taken from the germline V gene, the CDR1 and CDR2 loops are SGHVS and FNYEAQ. The CDR3 covers 14 residues, taking in both the cysteine and the phenylalanine. The sequence is cut down to CDR3 DNA, 42 bases in frame from base 1. In total, approximately 700 healthy bone marrow donors made up the cohort. Cohort members were all nominally healthy when sampled, although unrecorded immune exposures were likely present. CMV serostatus was positive for 250 to 300 and negative for about half of the roughly 700 cohort members, and was not recorded for this donor. Each donor provided a peripheral blood sample, and peripheral blood mononuclear cells were used for TCR beta sequencing. Genomic DNA extraction from the blood cell samples was performed with the Qiagen DNeasy Blood Extraction Kit. Library preparation used the immunoSEQ multiplex PCR assay. The multiplex PCR relied on a mix of 60 forward primers for TCR Vbeta segments and 13 reverse primers for TCR Jbeta segments. A multiplex PCR assay on genomic DNA amplified the CDR3 region of rearranged TCR beta genes. On the Illumina HiSeq System, the amplified TCR beta libraries were sequenced as 87-base-pair reads. Processing in the source paper ran as follows. A later analysis counted around 72 million unique TCR beta chains across the 690 or so repertoires, and roughly 11 million of these chains were shared by at least two donors. Raw reads were error-corrected and collapsed into unique sequences by a nearest-neighbor algorithm in which closely related sequences were merged to remove PCR and sequencing errors. V, D and J gene segments were assigned by aligning CDR3 sequences to IMGT reference sequences. For a sequence to be retained, a match of at least six nucleotides to both a V gene segment and a J gene segment was required. A rearrangement counted as productive if the CDR3 had no stop codons and remained in frame with V and J, and every other rearrangement counted as non-productive. CDR3 was defined according to IMGT convention as the region running from the second conserved V-encoded cysteine to the conserved J-encoded phenylalanine. The earlier analysis of about 640 of the donors excluded any sequence lacking an unambiguous match to a single V gene segment. In an earlier analysis of 587 of the donors, V segments were called functional above 56.7% productive rearrangements and were called segregating when the between-donor standard deviation exceeded 5%. A statistical classification framework was built for diagnosing cytomegalovirus status from the catalog of TCR beta chain sequences. In a later analysis, TCR nucleotide sequences were compared against IMGT/GENE-DB human TR gene sequences so that V and J genes could be assigned. Using the TCRdist pipeline, a later analysis assigned CDR3 sequences along with most-parsimonious VDJ recombination scenarios. In a later analysis, each TCR beta chain was defined by its CDR3 amino acid sequence together with its V-gene family, and reads without a unique V-gene family were excluded. A later analysis removed 550 to 650 highly shared, low-generation-probability nucleotide sequences to deal with suspected cross-contamination and a sequencing artifact. In a later analysis, a clonal expansion index for each public chain was calculated from normalized within-repertoire ranks of inferred template counts. A later analysis computed generation probabilities with a VDJ recombination model fitted to out-of-frame rearrangements, and checked the results against IGoR. In a later analysis, hypergeometric tests were used to score TCR-TCR, TCR-HLA and TCR-CMV co-occurrence, with a repertoire-size bias correction applied to TCR pairs. To estimate false discovery rates, a later analysis permuted the HLA or CMV assignments 20 times. A later analysis grouped co-occurring TCRs with DBSCAN, adding TCRdist sequence similarity when clustering within HLA-allele-positive subsets. Repertoires with fewer than 30,000 or more than 120,000 public chains were left out of co-occurrence clustering, as were about five repertoires with anomalous nucleotide sharing. As stored in TCRdb, this immuneACCESS dataset retains in-frame rearrangements with V and J assigned. A fraction of the clones does not appear; measured against another copy, unresolved V genes explain less than half of the discrepancy, and the remainder lacks a known reason. That table gives V, J and clone size, and the DNA gave D and trimming. The sample includes around 150,000 clones, with roughly 80% observed a single time. In total, the top ten clones hold around 2% of the sample.

The TCR was taken from a human donor in good health. The sample taken for sequencing was PBMCs. The rearranged segments are TRBV7-6 and TRBJ2-4; tentative D gene TRBD1, with 6 bases matching. Read as DNA, the sequence is TGTGCCAGCAGCCAATTACCCCGGGACACTCTTCAGTACTTC. Its coded protein is CASSQLPRDTLQYF.